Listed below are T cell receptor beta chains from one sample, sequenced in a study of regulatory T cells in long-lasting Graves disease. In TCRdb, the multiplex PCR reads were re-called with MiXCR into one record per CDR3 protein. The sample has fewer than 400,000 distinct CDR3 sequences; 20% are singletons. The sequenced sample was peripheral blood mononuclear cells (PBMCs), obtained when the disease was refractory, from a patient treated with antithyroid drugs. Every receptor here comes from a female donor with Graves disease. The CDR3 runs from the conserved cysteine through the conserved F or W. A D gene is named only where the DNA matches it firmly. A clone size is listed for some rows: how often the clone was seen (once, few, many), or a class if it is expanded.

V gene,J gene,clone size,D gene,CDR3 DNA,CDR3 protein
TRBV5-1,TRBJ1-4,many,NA,TGCGCCAGCAGCGCCGGGACCTCCTTTGGAAAACTGTTTTTT,CASSAGTSFGKLFF
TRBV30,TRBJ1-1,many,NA,TGTGCCTGGAGTGTACGGTTGAACACTGAAGCTTTCTTT,CAWSVRLNTEAFF
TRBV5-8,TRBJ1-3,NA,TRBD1,TGTGCCAGCAGCGGGACAGTAGACTCTGGAAACACCATATATTTT,CASSGTVDSGNTIYF
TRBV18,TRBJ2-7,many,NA,TGTGCCAGTTCGCCGGGGGCTTACGAGCAGTACTTC,CASSPGAYEQYF
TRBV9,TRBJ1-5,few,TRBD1,TGTGCCAGCAGCGCCACAGGGGGAGGGCAGCCCCAGCATTTT,CASSATGGGQPQHF
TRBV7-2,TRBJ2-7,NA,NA,TGTGCCAGCAGCTCGAGGGGGACCTACGGGCAGTACTTC,CASSSRGTYGQYF
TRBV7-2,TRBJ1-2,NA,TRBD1,TGTGCCAGCAGCTATCATGCATGGGACAGGGGGTACTATGGCTACACCTTC,CASSYHAWDRGYYGYTF
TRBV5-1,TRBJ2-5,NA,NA,TGCGCCAGCAGCTTGGTAGGGGACGAGACCCAGTACTTC,CASSLVGDETQYF
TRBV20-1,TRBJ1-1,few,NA,TGCAGTGCTACGTACAGGGATGACACTGAAGCTTTCTTT,CSATYRDDTEAFF
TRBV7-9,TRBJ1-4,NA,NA,TGTGCCAGCAGTCGAGTGGACAGATGGAATGAAAAACTGTTTTTT,CASSRVDRWNEKLFF
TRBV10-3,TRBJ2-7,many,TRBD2,TGTGCCATCAGGGGGACTAGCGGTTACGAGCAGTACTTC,CAIRGTSGYEQYF
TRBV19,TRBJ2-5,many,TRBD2,TGTGCCAGTTCGAGACTAGCGGGAGGAAGGGGCCAAGAGACCCAGTACTTC,CASSRLAGGRGQETQYF
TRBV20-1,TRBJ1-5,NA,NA,TGCAGTGCTAGAATGGCCGGGATCAATCAGCCCCAGCATTTT,CSARMAGINQPQHF
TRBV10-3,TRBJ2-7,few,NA,TGTGCCATCAGTGATTTGTACGAGCAGTACTTC,CAISDLYEQYF
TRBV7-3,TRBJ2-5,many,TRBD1,TGTGCCAGCAGCTTAAGTGGGACAGGGGGCTTTGAGACCCAGTACTTC,CASSLSGTGGFETQYF
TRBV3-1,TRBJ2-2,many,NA,TGTGCCAGCAGAGGAAGCCGGAACACCTCCGGGGAGCTGTTTTTT,CASRGSRNTSGELFF
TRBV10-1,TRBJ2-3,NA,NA,TGCGCCAGCAGTGATAATATAGGGGAAGCGCCCGCAGATACGCAGTATTTT,CASSDNIGEAPADTQYF
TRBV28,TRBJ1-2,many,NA,TGTGCCACCGACGCCGGGGAGGGAGACTATGGCTACACCTTC,CATDAGEGDYGYTF
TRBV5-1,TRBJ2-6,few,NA,TGCGCCAGCAGCTGGTCCTCGGGGTTGAACTCTGGGGCCAACGTCCTGACTTTC,CASSWSSGLNSGANVLTF
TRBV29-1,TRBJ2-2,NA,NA,TGCAGCGTTGCTTACTCGGGCGGGGAGCTGTTTTTT,CSVAYSGGELFF
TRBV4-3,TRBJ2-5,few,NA,TGCGCCAGCAGCCAAGATAGGGCATGGTCAGGGGAGACCCAGTACTTC,CASSQDRAWSGETQYF
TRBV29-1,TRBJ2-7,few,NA,TGCAGCGTCCGGCCGGTAGGTGTGGGGGAGCAGTACTTC,CSVRPVGVGEQYF
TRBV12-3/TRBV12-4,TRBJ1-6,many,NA,TGTGCCAGCAGCCCTACCGACGAACAAAACTTCTCACCCCTCCACTTT,CASSPTDEQNFSPLHF
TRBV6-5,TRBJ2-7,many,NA,TGTGCCAGCAGTTCCGGATCGGGTGCACCCTACGAGCAGTACTTC,CASSSGSGAPYEQYF
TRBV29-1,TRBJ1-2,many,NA,TGCAGCGTTGAATCTGGGACTGTAAGCTACACCTTC,CSVESGTVSYTF
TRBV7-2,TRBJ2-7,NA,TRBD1,TGTGCCAGCAGCCGAGGGGGCAGGGAGCAGTACTTC,CASSRGGREQYF
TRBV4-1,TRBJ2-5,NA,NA,TGCGCCAGCAGCCTGGGAACGGGGGCGGCGGGGGAGACCCAGCACTTC,CASSLGTGAAGETQHF
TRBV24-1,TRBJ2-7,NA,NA,TGTGCCACCAGTGCCTTCGGGGAGCGCCCTTCCTACGAGCAGTACTTC,CATSAFGERPSYEQYF
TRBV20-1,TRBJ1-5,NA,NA,TGCAGTGCTAGAGAACCTGGCCAGGGGAATCAGCCCCAGCATTTT,CSAREPGQGNQPQHF
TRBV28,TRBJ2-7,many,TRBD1,TGTGCCAGCAGTTCAATGACAGGGGGTGCCTACGAGCAGTACTTC,CASSSMTGGAYEQYF
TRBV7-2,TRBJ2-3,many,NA,TGTGCCAGCAGCTTAGGAGTGAGCACAGATACGCAGTATTTT,CASSLGVSTDTQYF
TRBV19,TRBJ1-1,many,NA,TGTGCCAGTAGTGCCCTTGGGGGAGGAAGAGCTGAAGCTTTCTTT,CASSALGGGRAEAFF
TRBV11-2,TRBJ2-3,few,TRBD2,TGTGCCAGCAGCCCCAATACGGGAGGTCTTCGCACAGATACGCAGTATTTT,CASSPNTGGLRTDTQYF
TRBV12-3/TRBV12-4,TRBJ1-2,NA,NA,TGTGCCAGCACCGAAAGATCGGGGTCCGGCTACACCTTC,CASTERSGSGYTF
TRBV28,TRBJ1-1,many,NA,TGTGCCAGCAGTTTATCGTGGGGCCGAACTACGAACACTGAAGCTTTCTTT,CASSLSWGRTTNTEAFF
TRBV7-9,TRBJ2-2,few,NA,TGTGCCAGCAGCTTAGTCTTCAACACCGGGGAGCTGTTTTTT,CASSLVFNTGELFF
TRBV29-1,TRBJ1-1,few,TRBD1,TGCAGCGTCTGGACAGGCGCCACTGAAGCTTTCTTT,CSVWTGATEAFF
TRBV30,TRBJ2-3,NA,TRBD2,TGTGCCTGGAGCCTAGCGGTGACCACAGATACGCAGTATTTT,CAWSLAVTTDTQYF
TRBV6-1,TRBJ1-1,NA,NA,TGTGCCAGCAGTGAAGAGGTTCGGGCTGAAGCTTTCTTT,CASSEEVRAEAFF
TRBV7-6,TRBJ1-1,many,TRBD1,TGTGCCAGCAGCTTAGGACACAGGGGTTCGAACACTGAAGCTTTCTTT,CASSLGHRGSNTEAFF
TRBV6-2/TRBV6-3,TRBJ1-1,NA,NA,TGTGCCAGCAGTGAGGGGTCGAACACTGAAGCTTTCTTT,CASSEGSNTEAFF
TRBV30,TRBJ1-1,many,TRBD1,TGTGCCTGGAACAGGGGGTTGACTGAAGCTTTCTTT,CAWNRGLTEAFF
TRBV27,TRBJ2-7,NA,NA,TGTGCCAGCAGCGTAGTAGCGGACGACGCCTACGAGCAGTACTTC,CASSVVADDAYEQYF
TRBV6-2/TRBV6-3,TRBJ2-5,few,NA,TGTGCCGCATCTGGGGGGCGGGAGACCCAGTACTTC,CAASGGRETQYF
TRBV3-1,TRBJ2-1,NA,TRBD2,TGTGCCAGCAGCCAGGGGACTACCTACTCTTACAATGAGCAGTTCTTC,CASSQGTTYSYNEQFF
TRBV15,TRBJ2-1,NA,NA,TGTGCCACCAGCAGAGATCTGGGCGGGACCTACAATGAGCAGTTCTTC,CATSRDLGGTYNEQFF
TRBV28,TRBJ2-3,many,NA,TGTGCCAGCATCGCTTCCCGTGTAGATACGCAGTATTTT,CASIASRVDTQYF
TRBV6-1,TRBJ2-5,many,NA,TGTGCCAGCATGGGGGGACAAAATACAAGAGGGACCCAGTACTTC,CASMGGQNTRGTQYF
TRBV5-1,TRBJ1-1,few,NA,TGCGCCAGCAGCTTGCGAGCCGCTGGGAACACTGAAGCTTTCTTT,CASSLRAAGNTEAFF